The 32 T cell receptor beta chains listed next were all sequenced from one sample in a study of blood T cell repertoires in COVID-19. Some clones are missing from TCRdb's copy, which holds only in-frame ones; the method was immunoSEQ multiplex PCR. The profile shows some 150,000 clones, 76% of them singletons. The sequencing sample was made of peripheral blood. These receptors all come from an elderly woman with active or convalescent COVID-19.

Regarding this clone: The junction and the germline gene differ at one end; a read error may be behind it. This rearrangement joins TRBV7-7 to TRBJ2-5, with 8 bases matching TRBD1. The CDR3 covers 14 residues. Germline CDR1 is SSHAT and CDR2 is FNYEAQ (reference sequence). The DNA for the CDR3 is TGTGCTAGCAGCTTAGATTCAGGGGGCGAGACCCAGTACTTC. Residues: CASSLDSGGETQYF.

The V and J genes are TRBV5-1 and TRBJ2-3; 9 bases fit TRBD2. The J segment lost 1 base and the V segment lost 4 bases, leaving 7 bases of the junction unmatched. The CDR3 loop spans 16 amino acids. Germline lookup yields CDR1 SGHRS and CDR2 YFSETQ. The CDR3 spells CASSGSGGLGTDTQYF. CDR3 nucleotide sequence: TGCGCCAGCAGCGGGAGCGGGGGGCTTGGCACAGATACGCAGTATTTT.

This clone came up once. The CDR3 region is CASSLVAASLNTQYF. The CDR3 DNA follows: TGTGCCAGCTCATTGGTGGCGGCCAGTTTAAATACGCAGTATTTT. The J gene is TRBJ2-3, the V gene TRBV18; no firm D call. CDR1 is KGHSH and CDR2 is LQKENI in the germline V gene. V dropped 5 bases and J dropped 7 bases, with 19 bases sitting between them. This CDR3 region has 15 residues. The full variable domain, rest sourced from reference TRBV18 and TRBJ2-3, is NAGVMQNPRHLVRRRGQEARLRCSPMKGHSHVYWYRQLPEEGLKFMVYLQKENIIDESGMPKERFSAEFPKEGPSILRIQQVVRGDSAAYFCASSLVAASLNTQYFGPGTRLTVL.

This chain joins TRBV6-5 and TRBJ1-3, with a weak D call TRBD1 (5 bases). This CDR3 is built from 14 residues. Trimming took off 8 bases at V and 3 bases at J, with 14 bases between the two ends. Germline V gene data show CDR1 as MNHEY and CDR2 as SVGAGI. The CDR3 reads CASHRQGVGNTIYF. Written as DNA, the CDR3 is TGTGCCAGCCACCGTCAGGGCGTTGGAAACACCATATATTTT.

This clone was detected many times. The CDR3 DNA sequence: TGTGCCATCAGAGAAAGAGAGAACACTGAAGCTTTCTTT. It encodes CAIRERENTEAFF. The chain links TRBV10-3 to TRBJ1-1; D remains unclear. Per the germline V gene, CDR1 is ENHRY and CDR2 is SYGVKD. The CDR3 contains 13 residues. Trimming removed 6 bases at V and 1 base at J, with 9 bases between.

This chain connects TRBV5-4 to TRBJ2-1; TRBD2 agrees at 7 bases. Germline assignment: CDR1 SGHNT and CDR2 YYREEE (reference sequence). Unmatched junction bases numbered 9, after V lost 6 bases and J lost 3 bases. The CDR3 runs 15 residues. The CDR3 nucleotides are TGTGCCAGCACCCTGAGTGGGGACTACTACAATGAGCAGTTCTTC. Protein: CASTLSGDYYNEQFF.

J is TRBJ1-2 and V is TRBV5-1, with unresolved D. This CDR3 contains 15 residues. Germline lookup yields CDR1 SGHRS and CDR2 YFSETQ. With 5 bases removed from V and 10 bases from J, the gap between germline ends came to 24 bases. CDR3 region: CASSFVAGSPQIYTF. In DNA form, the CDR3 reads TGCGCCAGCAGTTTTGTGGCGGGATCCCCACAAATCTACACCTTC.

The CDR3 sequence: CAWSESGGNEQFF. As DNA, the CDR3 is TGTGCCTGGAGTGAATCAGGGGGTAATGAGCAGTTCTTC. V is TRBV30 and J is TRBJ2-1, with 7 positions matching TRBD1. The CDR3 runs 13 residues. The germline V gene encodes CDR1 GTSNPN and CDR2 SVGIG (reference sequence). V lost 1 base to trimming and J lost 7 bases; unmatched junction nucleotides: 4.

The chain employs TRBV6-4 and TRBJ2-7, with a weak D call TRBD1 (6 bases). V was shortened by 11 bases and J by 5 bases, with 25 bases between the two germline ends. Germline loops: CDR1 MRHNA, CDR2 SNTAGT. This CDR3 contains 15 residues. The CDR3, as DNA: TGTGCCGGACGAGGGGGTGAGGAAAGGAACCACGAGCAGTACTTC. Translation gives CAGRGGEERNHEQYF.

This clone was picked up a small number of times. The chain links TRBV19 to TRBJ1-1; 8 bases agree with TRBD1. The CDR3 runs to 15 residues. The germline gives CDR1 LNHDA, CDR2 SQIVND (reference sequence). V was pared by 4 bases and J by 2 bases, with 6 bases of the junction left unmatched. The CDR3 DNA reads as TGTGCCAGTAGTACAAACAGGGGGAAAAACACTGAAGCTTTCTTT. As protein: CASSTNRGKNTEAFF. Complete variable domain (other parts from reference TRBV19 and TRBJ1-1): DGGITQSPKYLFRKEGQNVTLSCEQNLNHDAMYWYRQDPGQGLRLIYYSQIVNDFQKGDIAEGYSVSREKKESFPLTVTSAQKNPTAFYLCASSTNRGKNTEAFFGQGTRLTVV.

The V gene is TRBV6-1, the J gene TRBJ1-2; possible D gene TRBD1, 5 bases. This CDR3 is built from 15 residues. Trimming pared 3 bases from V and 4 bases from J, leaving 15 bases between. CDR1 MNHNS and CDR2 SASEGT come from the germline V gene. The CDR3 loop reads CASSEETVPRYGYTF. DNA of the CDR3: TGTGCCAGCAGTGAGGAGACAGTCCCTCGCTATGGCTACACCTTC.

The DNA for the CDR3 is TGTGCCACCAGCACCGCCCGCACAGGGGGCTACGAGCAGTACTTC. Translated: CATSTARTGGYEQYF. The chain links TRBV15 to TRBJ2-7; 8 nucleotides match TRBD1. J was trimmed by 3 bases and V by 4 bases; bases with no gene match: 8. The CDR3 totals 15 residues. The germline gives CDR1 LNHNV, CDR2 YYDKDF (reference sequence).

CDR3: CASSAGGATDTQYF. The CDR3 nucleotides are TGTGCCAGCAGTGCCGGGGGGGCGACAGATACGCAGTATTTT. The chain is built from TRBV6-4 and TRBJ2-3; 8 nucleotides align to TRBD2. The CDR3 consists of 14 residues. V was pared by 4 bases and J by 3 bases, with 3 bases of the junction left unmatched. Germline V gene sequence: CDR1 MRHNA, CDR2 SNTAGT.

The genes are TRBV27 and TRBJ2-5; a possible D gene is TRBD2 (5 bases). Germline-derived CDR1 and CDR2 are MNHEY and SMNVEV (reference sequence). Trimming pared 5 bases from V and 0 bases from J, leaving 13 bases between. This CDR3 has 15 residues. The CDR3 is CASSPGISHQETQYF. The CDR3, as DNA: TGTGCCAGCAGTCCCGGGATAAGCCACCAAGAGACCCAGTACTTC.

The chain couples TRBV19 to TRBJ2-3; 8 bases align to TRBD2. In germline, CDR1 is LNHDA, CDR2 SQIVND (reference sequence). V lost 4 bases and J lost 4; bases outside the gene matches: 7. The CDR3 covers 15 residues. CDR3 loop: CASSKLAAAADTQYF. CDR3 DNA: TGTGCCAGTAGTAAACTAGCGGCCGCCGCAGATACGCAGTATTTT. The full variable domain, completed using reference TRBV19 and TRBJ2-3, is DGGITQSPKYLFRKEGQNVTLSCEQNLNHDAMYWYRQDPGQGLRLIYYSQIVNDFQKGDIAEGYSVSREKKESFPLTVTSAQKNPTAFYLCASSKLAAAADTQYFGPGTRLTVL.

The chain has TRBV10-2 and TRBJ2-7, with TRBD1 matching over 11 bases. This CDR3 has 16 residues. The germline V gene has CDR1 WSHSY and CDR2 SAAADI. V lost 4 bases, J lost 4 bases, and 9 bases stayed unmatched. CDR3 region: CASSGLGQGGLYEQYF. DNA of the CDR3: TGCGCCAGCAGTGGGTTGGGACAGGGGGGATTGTACGAGCAGTACTTC.

The genes are TRBV6-5 and TRBJ1-2, with 8 bases identical to TRBD1. V lost 6 bases to trimming and J lost 8 bases; unmatched junction nucleotides: 8. The CDR3 runs to 13 residues. CDR1 and CDR2 (germline): MNHEY, SVGAGI. For the CDR3, the DNA is TGTGCCAGCAGGGACAGGGCGGCGGAGGGCTACACCTTC. Amino acid sequence: CASRDRAAEGYTF.

The V call is TRBV5-4, the J call TRBJ2-3, with 9 positions matching TRBD1. V lost 9 bases and J lost 1; bases outside the gene matches: 6. The germline V gene encodes CDR1 SGHNT and CDR2 YYREEE (reference sequence). The length of the CDR3 is 14 residues. CDR3 sequence: CAIHRDRGTDTQYF. In nucleotides, the CDR3 is TGTGCCATCCACCGGGACAGGGGCACAGATACGCAGTATTTT.

The CDR3 sequence is CASSHRGLAGLPYNEQFF. CDR3 nucleotides: TGTGCCAGCAGCCATAGGGGCCTAGCGGGGCTCCCCTACAATGAGCAGTTCTTC. The chain recombines TRBV5-6 with TRBJ2-1; 9 bases match TRBD2. The germline V gene encodes CDR1 SGHDT and CDR2 YYEEEE. The length of the CDR3 is 18 residues. The V and J ends lost 4 bases and 2 bases, in that order; junction bases with no gene match: 13.

This clone has only a few counts. The chain employs TRBV28 and TRBJ1-5; 8 bases agree with TRBD1. Unmatched junction bases numbered 4, after V lost 3 bases and J lost 0 bases. CDR1 and CDR2 from the germline V gene are MDHEN and SYDVKM. The CDR3 length is 16 residues. The CDR3, as DNA: TGTGCCAGCAGTTTGACAGGGGCCTTTAGCAATCAGCCCCAGCATTTT. It specifies CASSLTGAFSNQPQHF.

The rearrangement links TRBV7-6 to TRBJ1-5; the match to TRBD1 covers 8 bases. The CDR3 sequence is 15 residues long. Germline trimming cut 2 bases from V and 11 bases from J; bases unmatched to any gene: 11. Germline V gene data show CDR1 as SGHVS and CDR2 as FNYEAQ. The CDR3 DNA is TGTGCCAGCAGCTTAACAGGGGGAGGTCAAAAAGCCCAGCATTTT. Its protein is CASSLTGGGQKAQHF.

The chain uses TRBV10-3 and TRBJ2-3; 10 bases line up with TRBD2. Losses at the gene ends were 10 bases for V and 5 bases for J; bases not matched to a gene: 9. The CDR3 runs 14 residues. CDR1 is ENHRY and CDR2 is SYGVKD in the germline V gene. CDR3 coding DNA: TGTGCCACCCAAAGCGGGGGGGCCGTAGATACGCAGTATTTT. Amino acids: CATQSGGAVDTQYF.

This sequence joins TRBV27 and TRBJ2-3, with D perhaps matching TRBD2 (6 bases). There are 20 residues in the CDR3. The ends were cut back, 4 bases at V and 0 bases at J, with 26 bases in the middle. Germline CDR1 MNHEY, CDR2 SMNVEV (reference sequence). CDR3 nucleotides: TGTGCCAGCAGTTACCAGTTGCGCGGGACCGCGACCTCTAGCACAGATACGCAGTATTTT. As protein: CASSYQLRGTATSSTDTQYF.

The chain recombines TRBV6-5 with TRBJ2-5, with 7 nucleotides matching TRBD1. This CDR3 is built from 14 residues. After removal of 7 bases from V and 2 bases from J, the junction contained 7 bases not matched to a gene. Looked up from germline, CDR1 is MNHEY and CDR2 is SVGAGI. Written as DNA, the CDR3 is TGTGCCAGCACCTCGGGACAGAGACAAGAGACCCAGTACTTC. Translation: CASTSGQRQETQYF.

This chain joins TRBV3-1 (or the pseudogene TRBV3-2) and TRBJ1-6; no reliable D call. Germline V lookup: CDR1 LGHDT, CDR2 YNNKEL (reference sequence). V was trimmed by 0 bases and J by 5 bases, leaving 8 bases between them. The CDR3 sequence is 15 residues long. CDR3 in DNA: TGTGCCAGCAGCCAAGACGGCGGGAATAATTCACCCCTCCACTTT. It is translated as CASSQDGGNNSPLHF.

The rearrangement links TRBV3-1 (or the pseudogene TRBV3-2) to TRBJ2-7, with a weak D call TRBD2 (7 bases). In germline, CDR1 is LGHDT, CDR2 YNNKEL (reference sequence). V lost 10 bases and J lost 6, with 13 bases in between. The CDR3 consists of 11 residues. The CDR3 reads CATSGGGEQYF. CDR3 in DNA: TGTGCCACTTCGGGGGGCGGCGAGCAGTACTTC.

The V call is TRBV6-2 or TRBV6-3, the J call TRBJ1-2, with 7 bases identical to TRBD1. V shed 5 bases and J 6 bases; nucleotides not matched to a gene: 15. This CDR3 is 16 amino acids long. The germline V gene encodes CDR1 MNHEY and CDR2 SVGEGT. As DNA, the CDR3 is TGTGCCAGCAGTAATCACCAGACAGGGTACCGCCATGGCTACACCTTC. Amino acids: CASSNHQTGYRHGYTF.

J is TRBJ2-7 and V is TRBV2, with no clear D. CDR1 SNHLY and CDR2 FYNNEI come from the germline V gene. Trimming shortened V by 5 bases and J by 6 bases, and 8 bases separated the two germline ends. CDR3 length: 11 amino acids. This CDR3 is CASSTPGEQYF. CDR3 coding DNA: TGTGCCAGCAGTACCCCCGGCGAGCAGTACTTC.

In nucleotides, the CDR3 is TGTGCCAGCAGCTTGCCCGGGACCTACAATGAGCAGTTCTTC. Translated, it gives CASSLPGTYNEQFF. The chain employs TRBV5-4 and TRBJ2-1, with D possibly TRBD2 on 5 matching bases. This CDR3 contains 14 residues. Germline loops: CDR1 SGHNT, CDR2 YYREEE (reference sequence). V was trimmed by 1 base and J by 2 bases, leaving 7 bases between them.

The V gene is TRBV6-4, the J gene TRBJ2-3; the match to TRBD2 covers 14 bases. V dropped 5 bases and J dropped 6; count of bases not matched to a gene: 19. This CDR3 is built from 20 residues. CDR1 is MRHNA and CDR2 is SNTAGT in the germline V gene. The CDR3 nucleotides read TGTGCCAGCAGTCAACCTCAACTCCGACTAGCGGGGGGGAGTCGGGATACGCAGTATTTT. As protein: CASSQPQLRLAGGSRDTQYF.

The V gene is TRBV3-1 (or the pseudogene TRBV3-2), the J gene TRBJ2-3, with 9 nucleotides matching TRBD2. CDR3 length: 16 residues. The germline gives CDR1 LGHDT, CDR2 YNNKEL (reference sequence). V gave up 4 bases and J gave up 2 bases; unmatched junction bases: 7. The CDR3 region has the DNA TGTGCCAGCAGCCCGGCCCTAGCGGGGACCACAGATACGCAGTATTTT. This translates into CASSPALAGTTDTQYF.

The chain carries TRBV20-1 and TRBJ2-7, with a tentative D call TRBD2 (5 bases). The CDR3 sequence is 11 residues long. V lost 4 bases, J lost 7 bases, and 11 bases lay in between. Germline V gene lookup returns CDR1 DFQATT and CDR2 SNEGSKA (reference sequence). DNA of the CDR3: TGCAGTGCTACCCGATCGGGAGAGCAGTACTTC. Amino acid sequence: CSATRSGEQYF.